This record looks at one T cell receptor (beta chain) sequence and its context. This same CDR3 is encoded by further DNA sequences in the sample. Under the authors' procedure: The assay estimated nucleated cells by amplifying reference gene primers. Measured with immunoSEQ multiplex PCR; TCRdb has only the in-frame clones, and not every one. V and J calls plus clone size are reproduced from that table; the DNA served to infer D and trimming. The top ten hold about 2.9% of the sample, which has roughly 100,000 clones, about 87% seen once. This sample is part of a study of blood T cell repertoires in COVID-19. On the study more broadly: There were acute and convalescent COVID-19 samples, and they came from the United States, Italy and Spain. PBMCs, B-cell-depleted T cells, or T cells were the source of the cDNA or gDNA that made up the material.

Trimming took 4 bases from V and 10 from J, leaving 11 bases between them. The germline gives CDR1 SGHVS, CDR2 FNYEAQ. This CDR3 has 13 amino acids. The source is a man in his fifties with active or convalescent COVID-19. The rearrangement uses TRBV7-6 and TRBJ1-6; D gene ambiguous. The sequenced sample was peripheral blood. The CDR3 DNA follows: TGTGCCAGCAGCTCCGTCGGCGGCTCACCCCTCCACTTT. This encodes CASSSVGGSPLHF.